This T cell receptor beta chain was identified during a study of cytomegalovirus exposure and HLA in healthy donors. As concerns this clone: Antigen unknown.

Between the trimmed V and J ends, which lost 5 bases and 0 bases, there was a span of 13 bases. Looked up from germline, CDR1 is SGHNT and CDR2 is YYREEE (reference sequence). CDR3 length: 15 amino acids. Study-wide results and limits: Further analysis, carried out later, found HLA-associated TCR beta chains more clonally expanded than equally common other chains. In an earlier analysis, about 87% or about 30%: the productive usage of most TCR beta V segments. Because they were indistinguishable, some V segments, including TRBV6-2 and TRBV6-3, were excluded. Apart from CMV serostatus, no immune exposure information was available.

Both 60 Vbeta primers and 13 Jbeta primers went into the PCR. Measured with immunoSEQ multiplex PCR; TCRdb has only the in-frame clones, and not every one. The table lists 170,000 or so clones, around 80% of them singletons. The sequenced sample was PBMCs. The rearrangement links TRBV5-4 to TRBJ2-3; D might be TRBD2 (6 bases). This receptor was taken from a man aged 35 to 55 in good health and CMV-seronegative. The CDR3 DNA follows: TGTGCCAGCAGTACGCAGCGGGTTAGCACAGATACGCAGTATTTT. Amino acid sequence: CASSTQRVSTDTQYF.